The present T cell receptor (beta chain) was sequenced within a study of blood T cell repertoires in COVID-19. This CDR3 is built from 11 residues. Germline CDR1 and CDR2: SGHNT and YENEEA. Measured with immunoSEQ multiplex PCR; TCRdb has only the in-frame clones, and not every one. The sample lists some 390,000 clones; about 88% were seen once. The TCR sequence derives from a human donor in a cohort sampled during active COVID-19. Sequencing was done on a sample of peripheral blood. V usage is TRBV11-3 and J usage is TRBJ2-7; D perhaps matches TRBD2 (5 bases). The CDR3 nucleotides read TGTGCTCGGACTGACTCCTACGAGCAGTACTTC. As protein: CARTDSYEQYF.